A selection of T cell receptor beta chains follows, all from one sample in a study of blood T cells in healthy people across ages. TCRdb analysed the 5' RACE reads with MiXCR anew, one entry per CDR3 protein. The sample yields about 1,000,000 distinct CDR3 sequences, more than 35% seen once. The material sequenced was blood. The receptors here all came from a woman aged 55-69 years in good health. The CDR3 runs from the conserved cysteine through the conserved F or W. Each record gives: J gene, V gene, CDR3 protein.

TRBJ2-7 TRBV7-6 CASSNRPGLAGGLDSYEQYF
TRBJ1-2 TRBV29-1 CSVGQAQDGYTF
TRBJ2-3 TRBV7-3 CASSPDRGTDTQYF
TRBJ1-2 TRBV29-1 CSVQGGYGRNYGYTF
TRBJ1-2 TRBV4-2 CASSQDSAGATTKGYGYTF
TRBJ2-2 TRBV10-3 CAISGGSEAGELFF
TRBJ2-3 TRBV27 CASSSRDRATDTQYF
TRBJ2-1 TRBV7-9 CASSSTGTPNEQFF
TRBJ2-1 TRBV9 CASSVGVGGSMINEQFF
TRBJ2-4 TRBV7-9 CASSLAAGIPPDIQYF
TRBJ2-1 TRBV6-5 CASSAGYPHNEQFF
TRBJ2-3 TRBV28 CASLFPGGTDTQYF
TRBJ2-6 TRBV27 CASAFGRFGANVLTF
TRBJ1-5 TRBV6-6 CASSSRGQDQPQHF
TRBJ1-2 TRBV4-1 CASSQDGGTGNYGYTF
TRBJ2-3 TRBV20-1 CSARDDGPRDTQYF
TRBJ1-2 TRBV9 CASSIETGYGYTF
TRBJ2-6 TRBV4-1 CASSQGGGAGANVLTF
TRBJ2-1 TRBV27 CASSLTGASEQFF
TRBJ1-2 TRBV15 CATSRDRGLQRYGYTF
TRBJ1-4 TRBV29-1 CSVEDPGHGDEKLFF
NA TRBV11-2 CASSSYREGETQYF
TRBJ2-4 TRBV15 CATSKSVTKNIQYF
TRBJ1-2 TRBV24-1 CATWTGYGYTF
TRBJ2-3 TRBV20-1 CSLTSGTDTQYF
TRBJ2-5 TRBV28 CASTRAELTKTQYF
TRBJ2-1 TRBV6-6 CASSYPGILNEQFF
TRBJ2-1 TRBV7-9 CASSLVLGSENNEQFF
TRBJ2-3 TRBV9 CASGLSVNSGSLADTQYF
TRBJ1-2 TRBV5-1 CASRGVYGYTF
TRBJ2-7 TRBV20-1 CSARGSLISSYEQYF
TRBJ2-2 TRBV5-1 CASSLAGIGELFF
TRBJ2-7 TRBV29-1 CSVDGVEGTTYEQYF
TRBJ2-3 TRBV24-1 CATSDPQVADTQYF
TRBJ2-5 TRBV25-1 CASSESVGRGWETQYF
TRBJ2-7 TRBV27 CASSHNPGQGFHEQYF
TRBJ2-7 TRBV27 CASSTGGRFYEQYF
NA TRBV10-3 CAIRQEPYEQYF
TRBJ2-1 TRBV3-1 CASSPELAGVVNEQFF
TRBJ2-1 TRBV29-1 CSVAGLVGRGEQFF
NA TRBV11-2 CASRTCGQGQETQYF
TRBJ1-6 TRBV5-5 CASSRQGVGSPLHF
TRBJ2-1 TRBV20-1 CSARPSSGMNNEQFF
TRBJ2-5 TRBV6-5 CASSYPSTNRQLQETQYF
TRBJ2-1 TRBV18 CASSPGDTHNEQFF
NA TRBV11-2 CTSSLDRTHEQYF
TRBJ2-5 TRBV15 CATSRRAGPQETQYF
TRBJ2-1 TRBV28 CASRRLTGNEQFF
TRBJ1-2 TRBV27 CASSKQGPNYGYTF
TRBJ1-6 TRBV4-2 CASSQFEGFSPLHF
TRBJ2-1 TRBV20-1 CSARDRAGTSGPGEQFF
TRBJ2-5 TRBV9 CASSVKGQETQYF